This TCR beta chain stems from a study of blood T cell repertoires in COVID-19. Study-level background: COVID-19 samples collected from the United States, Italy and Spain covered acute and convalescent phases.

In the study's own analysis: Estimates of nucleated cell counts were drawn from the amplification of reference gene primers. Only in-frame clones appear in the TCRdb table, and some are missing; sequencing was by immunoSEQ multiplex PCR. The V and J calls and clone size were taken over from that table, and D and trimming were inferred from the DNA. Of 250,000 to 300,000 clones in the sample, approximately 86% were seen once. The CDR3 consists of 15 residues. Losses at the gene ends were 6 bases for V and 7 bases for J; bases not matched to a gene: 12. CDR1 and CDR2 from the germline V gene are MDHEN and SYDVKM.

The source material was peripheral blood. This TCR was recovered from a man between 18 and 29 years old with active or convalescent COVID-19. The V call is TRBV28, the J call TRBJ2-5; 9 positions match TRBD2. CDR3 sequence: CASSRGLAGDGTQYF. For the CDR3, the DNA is TGTGCCAGCAGCCGGGGACTAGCAGGGGATGGGACCCAGTACTTC.